A single sample is the source of the 28 T cell receptor beta chains below, sequenced in a study of T cells in Graves' hyperthyroidism and ophthalmopathy. Researchers amplified the TCR beta CDR3 regions from RNA transcripts. During a first-round RT-PCR of the TCR CDR3, the HTBI primer set was used. From the multiplex PCR reads, TCRdb called clonotypes with MiXCR, one entry per CDR3 protein. The table has about 520,000 distinct CDR3 sequences, roughly a quarter seen once. Input material: blood. These receptors all stem from a woman in her thirties with Graves' ophthalmopathy.

Concerning this clonotype itself: A junction boundary mismatches the germline segment, possibly from a read error. The V and J genes are TRBV7-2 and TRBJ2-4, with D possibly being TRBD1 (6 bases). Per germline, CDR1 SGHTA and CDR2 FQGNSA. The CDR3 totals 13 residues. The DNA for the CDR3 is TGTGCCAGCAGCCTCGGACAGCAAAACATTAAGTACTTC. This codes for CASSLGQQNIKYF.

In its sample, this clonotype was seen a few times. The chain is built from TRBV29-1 and TRBJ2-7; tentatively, D is TRBD1 (5 bases). The CDR3 is 12 residues long. Trimming removed 5 bases from V and 2 bases from J, with 10 bases in between. The germline V gene has CDR1 SQVTM and CDR2 ANQGSEA. The CDR3 loop is CSVRGHTYEQYF. CDR3 DNA sequence: TGCAGCGTTAGAGGACATACCTACGAGCAGTACTTC.

As regards this clonotype: It is likely a read error, because the conserved phenylalanine at the end of the CDR3 is missing. The V call is TRBV9, the J call TRBJ2-2, with D maybe TRBD2 (6 bases). Germline assignment: CDR1 SGDLS and CDR2 YYNGEE. Between the trimmed V and J ends, which lost 0 bases and 7 bases, there was a span of 13 bases. This CDR3 has 15 amino acids. CDR3 nucleotide sequence: TGTGCCAGCAGCGTAGACGGGAGAATGGGCGGGGAGCTGTTTCTT. It translates to CASSVDGRMGGELFL.

The J gene is TRBJ2-7, the V gene TRBV15, with D possibly TRBD1 on 5 matching bases. Germline V gene sequence: CDR1 LNHNV, CDR2 YYDKDF (reference sequence). This CDR3 is 13 amino acids long. Trimming removed 4 bases at V and 6 bases at J, with 13 bases between. CDR3 nucleotide sequence: TGTGCCACCAGCACCCAGGGCCCCGGCGAGCAGTACTTC. Encoded protein: CATSTQGPGEQYF.

This clonotype has a handful of counts. The chain uses TRBV14 and TRBJ2-1; 8 bases map to TRBD2. CDR1 and CDR2 (germline): SGHDN, FVKESK. CDR3 length equals 15 residues. V shed 3 bases, J shed 7 bases, and the junction held 8 bases outside the gene matches. In nucleotides, the CDR3 is TGTGCCAGCAGCCAGAGGGGACTAGTGGGGAATGAGCAGTTCTTC. Protein sequence: CASSQRGLVGNEQFF.

The chain uses TRBV15 and TRBJ1-1; unclear D gene. CDR1 is LNHNV and CDR2 is YYDKDF in the germline V gene (reference sequence). This CDR3 contains 19 residues. Trimming removed 0 bases at V and 0 bases at J, with 20 bases between. The CDR3 bases are TGTGCCACCAGCAGAGATCGTGCGGCTGCCCGACGGATGAACACTGAAGCTTTCTTT. Protein product: CATSRDRAAARRMNTEAFF.

This clonotype was found many times. The chain links TRBV7-9 to TRBJ2-7; TRBD1 matches 10 bases. CDR3 length: 16 amino acids. The trim removed 1 base at V and 4 bases at J, leaving 7 bases unmatched. Per germline, CDR1 SEHNR and CDR2 FQNEAQ (reference sequence). As DNA, the CDR3 is TGTGCCAGCAGCTTAGGTGGGACAGGGGTACCTTACGAGCAGTACTTC. Translating gives CASSLGGTGVPYEQYF.

This chain connects TRBV11-2 to TRBJ2-7, with 7 bases that match TRBD1. Germline lookup yields CDR1 SGHAT and CDR2 FQNNGV. This CDR3 comprises 17 residues. V was pared by 3 bases and J by 2 bases, with 13 bases of the junction left unmatched. The CDR3 sequence is CASSFTATGPLTYEQYF. Written as DNA, the CDR3 is TGTGCCAGCAGCTTCACGGCGACAGGGCCTCTAACCTACGAGCAGTACTTC.

In this sample, this clonotype turned up many times. The V and J genes are TRBV7-3 and TRBJ1-1; D not certain. V shed 3 bases and J shed 3 bases, with 8 bases lying between them. The V gene's germline CDR1 is SGHTA and CDR2 FQGTGA. The CDR3 spans 13 residues. CDR3 DNA sequence: TGTGCCAGCAGCTTCTCTACGGACACTGAAGCTTTCTTT. Translating gives CASSFSTDTEAFF.

The sample holds many counts of this clonotype. The chain uses TRBV20-1 and TRBJ1-5; 8 bases agree with TRBD1. Germline loops: CDR1 DFQATT, CDR2 SNEGSKA (reference sequence). This CDR3 contains 13 residues. V dropped 6 bases and J dropped 7; count of bases not matched to a gene: 8. CDR3 region: CSASGQGEQPQHF. CDR3 sequence (DNA): TGCAGTGCAAGCGGACAGGGCGAGCAGCCCCAGCATTTT.

Ten or more counts support this clonotype. This sequence joins TRBV6-1 and TRBJ1-1, with D perhaps TRBD1 (6 bases). Germline CDR1 MNHNS, CDR2 SASEGT. This CDR3 has 15 amino acids. Trimming removed 5 bases from V and 3 bases from J, with 16 bases in between. The CDR3 protein is CASSRVPGADTEAFF. The DNA of the CDR3 is TGTGCCAGCAGTCGAGTCCCAGGGGCCGACACTGAAGCTTTCTTT.

This clonotype was recorded a few times. V gene TRBV20-1 combines with J gene TRBJ2-5, with 7 bases identical to TRBD2. Germline trimming cut 3 bases from V and 5 bases from J; bases unmatched to any gene: 9. This CDR3 comprises 14 residues. Germline lookup yields CDR1 DFQATT and CDR2 SNEGSKA (reference sequence). In DNA, the CDR3 is TGCAGTGCTAGGTCTCCCCTGGGGGGGGAGACCCAGTACTTC. Translation: CSARSPLGGETQYF.

The chain joins TRBV28 to TRBJ1-1, with no clear D. The CDR3 totals 13 residues. CDR1 and CDR2 from the germline V gene are MDHEN and SYDVKM. The V and J ends lost 5 bases and 1 base respectively, with 8 bases between them. For the CDR3, the DNA is TGTGCCAGCAGTCGGACCCAGAACACTGAAGCTTTCTTT. It encodes CASSRTQNTEAFF. Variable domain in full (rest from reference TRBV28 and TRBJ1-1): DVKVTQSSRYLVKRTGEKVFLECVQDMDHENMFWYRQDPGLGLRLIYFSYDVKMKEKGDIPEGYSVSREKKERFSLILESASTNQTSMYLCASSRTQNTEAFFGQGTRLTVV.

Only a few counts were recorded for this clonotype. The CDR3 DNA is TGTGCCAGCAGCTTAGCGCAGACCTGGTCTGGGGCCAACGTCCTGACTTTC. This sequence encodes CASSLAQTWSGANVLTF. The chain carries TRBV11-1 and TRBJ2-6; D not certain. Germline loops: CDR1 SGHAT, CDR2 FQDESV (reference sequence). V was pared by 0 bases and J by 1 base, with 10 bases between. The CDR3 has 17 residues.

Many counts were recorded for this clonotype. CDR3 loop: CASSLGGGSHEQYF. The CDR3 bases are TGTGCCAGCAGCTTGGGGGGCGGGAGCCACGAGCAGTACTTC. The chain has TRBV11-3 and TRBJ2-7; TRBD2 is a possible D gene (7 bases). CDR1 and CDR2 from the germline V gene are SGHNT and YENEEA. CDR3 size: 14 residues. Trimming left V 3 bases short and J 5 bases short, with 14 bases between.

Ten or more counts support this clonotype. The chain is built from TRBV14 and TRBJ2-2; 10 positions match TRBD1. Germline V gives CDR1 SGHDN, CDR2 FVKESK. CDR3 length: 16 amino acids. Unmatched junction bases numbered 4, after V lost 2 bases and J lost 4 bases. The CDR3 loop is CASSQSGTGATGELFF. CDR3 nucleotides: TGTGCCAGCAGCCAATCCGGGACAGGGGCCACCGGGGAGCTGTTTTTT. Full variable domain (outside the CDR3, taken from reference TRBV14 and TRBJ2-2): EAGVTQFPSHSVIEKGQTVTLRCDPISGHDNLYWYRRVMGKEIKFLLHFVKESKQDESGMPNNRFLAERTGGTYSTLKVQPAELEDSGVYFCASSQSGTGATGELFFGEGSRLTVL.

This chain uses TRBV5-1 with TRBJ2-7; 7 nucleotides line up with TRBD2. This CDR3 spans 16 amino acids. V shed 4 bases and J 6 bases; nucleotides not matched to a gene: 16. CDR1 is SGHRS and CDR2 is YFSETQ in the germline V gene. The chain's CDR3 is CASSPLGLSAPREQYF. The CDR3 coding sequence is TGCGCCAGCAGCCCTCTGGGACTATCCGCGCCTCGCGAGCAGTACTTC.

This clonotype was found a few times. The V gene is TRBV6-1, the J gene TRBJ1-2; D perhaps matches TRBD1 (6 bases). The CDR3 loop spans 13 amino acids. Trimming stripped 6 bases from V and 7 bases from J, with 15 bases between. Germline assignment: CDR1 MNHNS and CDR2 SASEGT. The CDR3 nucleotides are TGTGCCAGCAGGCAGGGGAGCGCGATTGGCTACACCTTC. As protein: CASRQGSAIGYTF.

V gene TRBV5-1 combines with J gene TRBJ2-5; D unclear. V lost 5 bases, J lost 3 bases, and 8 bases lay in between. This CDR3 region has 12 residues. CDR1 SGHRS and CDR2 YFSETQ come from the germline V gene. DNA of the CDR3: TGCGCCAGCAGGATTGCGGAAGAGACCCAGTACTTC. This translates into CASRIAEETQYF. Full variable domain (rest looked up from reference TRBV5-1 and TRBJ2-5): KAGVTQTPRYLIKTRGQQVTLSCSPISGHRSVSWYQQTPGQGLQFLFEYFSETQRNKGNFPGRFSGRQFSNSRSEMNVSTLELGDSALYLCASRIAEETQYFGPGTRLLVL.

This clonotype was detected ten times or more. The genes are TRBV28 and TRBJ2-7; the match to TRBD1 covers 7 bases. The CDR3 sequence is 14 residues long. Germline values: CDR1 MDHEN, CDR2 SYDVKM. V was clipped by 6 bases and J by 0 bases; unmatched bases: 5. This CDR3 is CASRETGSSYEQYF. The DNA of the CDR3 is TGTGCCAGCAGAGAGACAGGGAGCTCCTACGAGCAGTACTTC.

This clonotype was found many times. V usage is TRBV5-1 and J usage is TRBJ1-1; 9 bases map to TRBD1. This CDR3 has 15 residues. Germline assignment: CDR1 SGHRS and CDR2 YFSETQ. The junction had 7 bases not matched to a gene; V was cut back by 3 bases and J by 4 bases. The DNA of the CDR3 is TGCGCCAGCAGCTCGGACAGGGGACAGTTCACTGAAGCTTTCTTT. Its translation: CASSSDRGQFTEAFF.

For this clonotype: This may be a read error, as it is one base from a much larger clone. The chain recombines TRBV10-2 with TRBJ2-7; 7 nucleotides line up with TRBD2. Germline loops: CDR1 WSHSY, CDR2 SAAADI. Germline trimming cut 3 bases from V and 4 bases from J; bases unmatched to any gene: 9. The CDR3 totals 15 residues. As DNA, the CDR3 is TGCGCCAGCAGTGACGCGGGGGTCATATGGTACGAGCAGTACTTC. Translation gives CASSDAGVIWYEQYF.

In its sample, this clonotype was seen many times. This rearrangement joins TRBV29-1 to TRBJ2-5, with D possibly being TRBD2 (6 bases). Trimming removed 6 bases at V and 1 base at J, with 12 bases between. The CDR3 is made up of 13 amino acids. Germline V lookup: CDR1 SQVTM, CDR2 ANQGSEA. The CDR3 reads CSVDSGLQETQYF. CDR3 nucleotide sequence: TGCAGCGTCGATAGCGGACTCCAAGAGACCCAGTACTTC.

This clonotype appeared many times. V gene TRBV6-5 combines with J gene TRBJ1-2, with D tentatively TRBD1 (6 bases). Germline CDR1 is MNHEY and CDR2 is SVGAGI. Trimming cost V 0 bases and J 4 bases, with 15 bases left between them. The CDR3 contains 16 residues. CDR3 nucleotides: TGTGCCAGCAGTTACTCTCAACAGGGTGTGATCTATGGCTACACCTTC. Protein sequence: CASSYSQQGVIYGYTF.

This clonotype was found many times. The chain couples TRBV4-3 to TRBJ2-7; the match to TRBD2 covers 7 bases. CDR3 length: 15 amino acids. V shed 0 bases, J shed 4 bases, and the junction held 6 bases outside the gene matches. The germline CDR1 and CDR2 sequences are LGHNA and YSLEER. This chain's CDR3 is CASSQDRRGLYEQYF. The CDR3 bases are TGCGCCAGCAGCCAAGATCGGCGGGGGTTATACGAGCAGTACTTC.

This clonotype was counted ten times or more. The chain couples TRBV20-1 to TRBJ2-7; no clear D gene. The CDR3 is 14 residues long. CDR1 and CDR2 (germline): DFQATT, SNEGSKA (reference sequence). Trimming cost V 3 bases and J 3 bases, with 15 bases left between them. The DNA for the CDR3 is TGCAGTGCTAGTTTTCCCAAAATAAGCTACGAGCAGTACTTC. Translating it yields CSASFPKISYEQYF.

This clonotype occurred many times. This sequence joins TRBV27 and TRBJ1-2, with no clear D. The CDR3 has 14 amino acids. From germline, CDR1 is MNHEY and CDR2 SMNVEV (reference sequence). The V end was cut by 6 bases, the J end by 7 bases, with 18 bases between. The CDR3 loop is CASSPTDGDLGYTF. The DNA of the CDR3 is TGTGCCAGCAGCCCAACGGACGGGGATCTTGGCTACACCTTC.

V is TRBV6-2 or TRBV6-3 and J is TRBJ2-2; D remains unclear. Trimming shortened V by 8 bases and J by 5 bases, and 15 bases separated the two germline ends. The length of the CDR3 is 14 residues. CDR1 MNHEY and CDR2 SVGEGT come from the germline V gene. CDR3 residues: CASGTAYRTGELFF. The CDR3 DNA is TGTGCCAGCGGTACGGCATACCGAACCGGGGAGCTGTTTTTT.